These 5 T cell receptor beta chains were sequenced from one sample in a study of cytomegalovirus exposure and HLA in healthy donors (dated by TCRdb to 2017 to 2019). The method was the immunoSEQ multiplex PCR assay. The multiplex PCR relied on a mix of 60 forward primers for TCR Vbeta segments and 13 reverse primers for TCR Jbeta segments. TCRdb limited this immuneACCESS table to in-frame rearrangements with V and J called. A share of clones is missing; checked studies link under half to unresolved V genes, and the rest is unexplained. This sample holds over 150,000 clones; about 80% were observed only once. The top ten constitute roughly 1.2% of the sample. Sequencing used PBMCs. The receptors come from a woman aged 45 to 65 in good health and CMV-seronegative.

This clone was recorded only once. The chain has TRBV28 and TRBJ2-7; no firm D call. Deletions cut 11 bases from V and 2 bases from J, with 13 bases between. The CDR3 has 12 residues. Germline V gives CDR1 MDHEN, CDR2 SYDVKM. CDR3 bases: TGTGCCTCCCGTGGCACCACCTACGAGCAGTACTTC. It translates to CASRGTTYEQYF.

The CDR3 DNA reads TGCAGCGAGCGTCACGGGAGGAGTTTAGAGACCCAGTACTTC. Translating gives CSERHGRSLETQYF. The gene calls are TRBV29-1 and TRBJ2-5; 7 nucleotides agree with TRBD2. Per the germline V gene, CDR1 is SQVTM and CDR2 is ANQGSEA. Trimming took 7 bases from V and 4 from J; bases not matched to a gene: 12. This CDR3 is built from 14 residues.

This chain joins TRBV27 and TRBJ2-7; D gene unclear. Between the trimmed V and J ends, which lost 3 bases and 0 bases, there was a span of 6 bases. This CDR3 has 13 residues. Germline loops: CDR1 MNHEY, CDR2 SMNVEV (reference sequence). The CDR3 is CASSFGRSYEQYF. In nucleotides, the CDR3 is TGTGCCAGCAGTTTTGGCCGCTCCTACGAGCAGTACTTC.

The rearrangement uses TRBV28 and TRBJ1-4; D is ambiguous. The V gene lost 9 bases and the J gene lost 8 bases, with 16 bases spanning the gap. CDR1 MDHEN and CDR2 SYDVKM come from the germline V gene. The CDR3 is 13 amino acids. The CDR3 loop reads CASANRWLEKLFF. DNA for the CDR3: TGTGCCAGTGCCAACCGGTGGTTGGAAAAACTGTTTTTT.

The chain carries TRBV30 and TRBJ1-5; no reliable D call. Germline values: CDR1 GTSNPN, CDR2 SVGIG (reference sequence). Trimming removed 1 base at V and 4 bases at J, with 17 bases between. The CDR3 is 16 amino acids. The CDR3 DNA follows: TGTGCCTGGAGTGACCCAAGCCCGGGTTGGAATCAGCCCCAGCATTTT. Its translation: CAWSDPSPGWNQPQHF.